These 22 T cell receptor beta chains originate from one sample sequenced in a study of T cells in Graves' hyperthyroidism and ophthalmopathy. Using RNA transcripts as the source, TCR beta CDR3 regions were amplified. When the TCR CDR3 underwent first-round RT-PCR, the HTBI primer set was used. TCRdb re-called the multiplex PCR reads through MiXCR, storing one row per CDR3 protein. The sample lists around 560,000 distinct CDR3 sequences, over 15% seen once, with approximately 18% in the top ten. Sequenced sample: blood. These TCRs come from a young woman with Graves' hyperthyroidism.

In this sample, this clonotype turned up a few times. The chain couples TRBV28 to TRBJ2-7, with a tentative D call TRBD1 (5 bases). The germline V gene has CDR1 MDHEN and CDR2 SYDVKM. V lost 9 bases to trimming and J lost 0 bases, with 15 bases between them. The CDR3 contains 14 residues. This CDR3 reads CASRVQGLSYEQYF. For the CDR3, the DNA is TGTGCCAGTCGGGTCCAGGGCCTCTCCTACGAGCAGTACTTC.

The CDR3 DNA reads TGTGCCAGCAGTCCCCGCCCGGGGGACTCTGGGGCCAACGTCCTGACTTTC. Translated: CASSPRPGDSGANVLTF. The chain recombines TRBV27 with TRBJ2-6; possible D gene TRBD2, 6 bases. CDR1 MNHEY and CDR2 SMNVEV come from the germline V gene (reference sequence). The CDR3 contains 17 residues. Trimming cost V 5 bases and J 0 bases, with 14 bases left between them.

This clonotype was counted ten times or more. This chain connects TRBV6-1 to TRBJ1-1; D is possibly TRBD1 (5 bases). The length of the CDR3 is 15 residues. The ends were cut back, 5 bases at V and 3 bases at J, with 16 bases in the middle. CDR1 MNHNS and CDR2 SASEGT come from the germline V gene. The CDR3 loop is CASSSLSGGDTEAFF. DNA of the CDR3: TGTGCCAGCAGTTCCCTTTCCGGAGGGGACACTGAAGCTTTCTTT.

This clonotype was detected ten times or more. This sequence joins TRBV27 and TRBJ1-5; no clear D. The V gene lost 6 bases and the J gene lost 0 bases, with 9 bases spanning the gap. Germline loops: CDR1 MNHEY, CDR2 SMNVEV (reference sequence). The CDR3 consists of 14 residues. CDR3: CASSLRFSNQPQHF. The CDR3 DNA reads TGTGCCAGCAGCCTTCGTTTTAGCAATCAGCCCCAGCATTTT.

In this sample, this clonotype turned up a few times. The CDR3 nucleotides read TGTGCCAGCAGGACCACAGGATCCGAGCAGTACTTC. Residues: CASRTTGSEQYF. The J gene is TRBJ2-7, the V gene TRBV12-3 or TRBV12-4; D might be TRBD1 (5 bases). The CDR3 loop spans 12 amino acids. The ends were cut back, 6 bases at V and 6 bases at J, with 12 bases in the middle.

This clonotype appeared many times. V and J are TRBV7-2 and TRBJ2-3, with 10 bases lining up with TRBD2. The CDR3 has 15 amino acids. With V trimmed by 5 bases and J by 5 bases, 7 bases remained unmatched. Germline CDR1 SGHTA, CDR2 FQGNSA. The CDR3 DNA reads TGTGCCAGCAGCCTTAGCGGGGGGATTGGAGATACGCAGTATTTT. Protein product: CASSLSGGIGDTQYF.

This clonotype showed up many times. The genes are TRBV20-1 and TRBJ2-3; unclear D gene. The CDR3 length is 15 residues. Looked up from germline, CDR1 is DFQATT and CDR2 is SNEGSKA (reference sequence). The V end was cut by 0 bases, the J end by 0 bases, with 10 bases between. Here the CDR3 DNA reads TGCAGTGCTAGAGATAATTGGCGGAGCACAGATACGCAGTATTTT. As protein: CSARDNWRSTDTQYF.

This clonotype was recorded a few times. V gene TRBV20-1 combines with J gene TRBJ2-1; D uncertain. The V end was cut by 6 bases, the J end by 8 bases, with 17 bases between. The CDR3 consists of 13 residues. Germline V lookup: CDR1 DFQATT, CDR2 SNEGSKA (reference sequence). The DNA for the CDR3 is TGCAGTGCCGAGAGGTCCGAAACGGATGAGCAGTTCTTC. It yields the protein CSAERSETDEQFF.

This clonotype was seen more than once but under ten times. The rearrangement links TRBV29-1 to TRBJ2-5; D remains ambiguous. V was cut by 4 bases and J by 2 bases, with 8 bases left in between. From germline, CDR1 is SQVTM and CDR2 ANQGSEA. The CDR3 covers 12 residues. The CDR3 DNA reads TGCAGCGTTGCTATAGGGCAAGAGACCCAGTACTTC. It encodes CSVAIGQETQYF. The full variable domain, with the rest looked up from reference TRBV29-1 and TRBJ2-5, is SAVISQKPSRDICQRGTSLTIQCQVDSQVTMMFWYRQQPGQSLTLIATANQGSEATYESGFVIDKFPISRPNLTFSTLTVSNMSPEDSSIYLCSVAIGQETQYFGPGTRLLVL.

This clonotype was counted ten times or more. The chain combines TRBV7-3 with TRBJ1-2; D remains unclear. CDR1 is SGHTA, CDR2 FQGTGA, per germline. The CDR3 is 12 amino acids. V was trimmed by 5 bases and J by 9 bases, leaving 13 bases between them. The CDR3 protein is CASSMDLRSYTF. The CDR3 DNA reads TGTGCCAGCAGCATGGACCTTCGCAGCTACACCTTC.

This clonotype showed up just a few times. CDR3: CASSQIPDLLSPLHF. The CDR3 nucleotides read TGCGCCAGCAGCCAGATCCCGGATCTATTGTCACCCCTCCACTTT. The chain recombines TRBV4-3 with TRBJ1-6; D is ambiguous. Germline lookup yields CDR1 LGHNA and CDR2 YSLEER. The CDR3 totals 15 residues. Trimming pared 3 bases from V and 10 bases from J, leaving 16 bases between.

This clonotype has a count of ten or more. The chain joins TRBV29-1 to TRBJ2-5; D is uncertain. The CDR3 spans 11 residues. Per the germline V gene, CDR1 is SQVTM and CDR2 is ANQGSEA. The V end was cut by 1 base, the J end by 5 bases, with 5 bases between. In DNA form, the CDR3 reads TGCAGCGTTGAAGGAGGCGAGACCCAGTACTTC. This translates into CSVEGGETQYF.

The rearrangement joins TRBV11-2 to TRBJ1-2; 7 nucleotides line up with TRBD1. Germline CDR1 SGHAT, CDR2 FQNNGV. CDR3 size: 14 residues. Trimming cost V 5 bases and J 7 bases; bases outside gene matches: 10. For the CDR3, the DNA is TGTGCCAGCAGCCCCAATACAGGGGTAGCTGGCTACACCTTC. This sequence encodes CASSPNTGVAGYTF.

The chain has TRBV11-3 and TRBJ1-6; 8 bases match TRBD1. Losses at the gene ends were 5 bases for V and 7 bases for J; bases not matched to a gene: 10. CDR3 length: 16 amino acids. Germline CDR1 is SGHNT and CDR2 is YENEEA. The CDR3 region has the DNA TGTGCCAGCAGCACCCGGGACAGGCGGGGCAATTCACCCCTCCACTTT. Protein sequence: CASSTRDRRGNSPLHF.

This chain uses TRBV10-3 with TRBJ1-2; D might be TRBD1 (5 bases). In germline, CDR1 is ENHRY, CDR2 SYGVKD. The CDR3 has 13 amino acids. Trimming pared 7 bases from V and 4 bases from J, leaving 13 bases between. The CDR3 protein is CAITGGEAYGYTF. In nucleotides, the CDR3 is TGTGCCATCACTGGGGGGGAGGCCTATGGCTACACCTTC.

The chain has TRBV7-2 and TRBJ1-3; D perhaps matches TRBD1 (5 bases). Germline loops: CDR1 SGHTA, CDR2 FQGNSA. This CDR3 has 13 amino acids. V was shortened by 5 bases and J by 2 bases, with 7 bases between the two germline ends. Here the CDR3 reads CASSQGTGNTIYF. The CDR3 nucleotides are TGTGCCAGCAGCCAGGGCACTGGAAACACCATATATTTT.

Here the CDR3 reads CSASVENYGYTF. Written as DNA, the CDR3 is TGCAGTGCTAGTGTGGAGAACTATGGCTACACCTTC. This chain joins TRBV20-1 and TRBJ1-2; D ambiguous. The CDR3 consists of 12 residues. Germline V CDR1 and CDR2: DFQATT, SNEGSKA (reference sequence). The V and J ends lost 3 bases and 2 bases respectively, with 7 bases between them.

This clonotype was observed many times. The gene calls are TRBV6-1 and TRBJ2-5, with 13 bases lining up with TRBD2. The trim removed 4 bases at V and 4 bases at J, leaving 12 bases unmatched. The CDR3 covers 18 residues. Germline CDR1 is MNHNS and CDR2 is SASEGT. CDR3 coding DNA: TGTGCCAGCAGTGTGGGACTAGCGGGAAGAGTTTTGCGAGAGACCCAGTACTTC. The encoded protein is CASSVGLAGRVLRETQYF.

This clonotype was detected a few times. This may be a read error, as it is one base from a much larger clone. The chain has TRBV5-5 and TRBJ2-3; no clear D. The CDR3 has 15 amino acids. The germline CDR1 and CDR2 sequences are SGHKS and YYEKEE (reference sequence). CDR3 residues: CASSLAVGLTDMQYF. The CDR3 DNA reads TGCGCCAGCAGCTTGGCTGTGGGCCTCACAGATATGCAGTATTTT. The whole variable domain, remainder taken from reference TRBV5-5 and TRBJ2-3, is DAGVTQSPTHLIKTRGQQVTLRCSPISGHKSVSWYQQVLGQGPQFIFQYYEKEERGRGNFPDRFSARQFPNYSSELNVNALLLGDSALYLCASSLAVGLTDMQYFGPGTRLTVL.

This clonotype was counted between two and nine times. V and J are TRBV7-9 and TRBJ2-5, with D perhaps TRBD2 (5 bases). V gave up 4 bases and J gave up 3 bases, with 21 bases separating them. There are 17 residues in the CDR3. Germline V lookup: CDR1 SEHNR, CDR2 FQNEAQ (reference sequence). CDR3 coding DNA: TGTGCCAGCAGCTCTCGCCGATTTCAGGACTTGAAAGAGACCCAGTACTTC. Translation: CASSSRRFQDLKETQYF.

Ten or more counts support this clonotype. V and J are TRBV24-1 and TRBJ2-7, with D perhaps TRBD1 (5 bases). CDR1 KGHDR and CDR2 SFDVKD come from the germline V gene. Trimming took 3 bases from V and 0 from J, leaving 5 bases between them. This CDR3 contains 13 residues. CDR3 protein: CATSDQGSYEQYF. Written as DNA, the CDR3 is TGTGCCACCAGTGATCAGGGCTCCTACGAGCAGTACTTC.

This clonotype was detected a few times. The DNA of the CDR3 is TGTGCCACCAGCCTGGGGGAGGAGACCCAGTACTTC. It yields the protein CATSLGEETQYF. The genes are TRBV15 and TRBJ2-5; D is perhaps TRBD1 or TRBD2 (5 bases each). The CDR3 length is 12 residues. Germline values: CDR1 LNHNV, CDR2 YYDKDF (reference sequence). Trimming shortened V by 5 bases and J by 5 bases, and 9 bases separated the two germline ends.